The clone carrying this T cell receptor (beta chain) has a handful of counts. The antigen is unknown. Incorporated into the TCR beta cDNA libraries were unique molecular identifiers, which served to reduce PCR and sequencing biases. TCRdb fed the PCR reads into MiXCR, producing one record per CDR3 protein. The table records more than 500,000 distinct CDR3 sequences, around a third of them present only once. The data are from a study of post-analysis software for immune sequencing data. Study-level information: Disease courses included relapsing-remitting, secondary progressive and progressive-relapsing multiple sclerosis. Study results and limitations: Five TRBV segments, including TRBV5-6, TRBV5-1 and TRBV20-1, were more frequent in patients than controls. In multiple sclerosis, normalized Chao1 diversity was significantly below that of controls. F measure showed strong co-clustering of same-batch samples.

Unmatched junction bases numbered 11, after V lost 1 base and J lost 5 bases. The length of the CDR3 is 17 residues. Per germline, CDR1 MGHRA and CDR2 YSYEKL. The chain joins TRBV4-1 to TRBJ2-1; 7 nucleotides match TRBD2. Sequencing used blood. The TCR originated in a girl aged 2-17 years with multiple sclerosis. The DNA of the CDR3 is TGCGCCAGCAGCCAAGCACAAGGAGCGGGGAGGGACAATGAGCAGTTCTTC. This sequence encodes CASSQAQGAGRDNEQFF.